Listed here are 18 T cell receptor beta chains from one sample, sequenced in a study of low-dose radiotherapy and immunotherapy resistance in tumors. Time point defined: before trial treatment. Alpha and beta chains were covered, as first-strand cDNA relied on TRAV- and TRBV-specific primers. TCRs were put through approximately 20 PCR cycles of amplification with Phusion. A constant-region primer and the V-primer adapter served as the primer pair. TCRdb re-analysed the reads in MiXCR, keeping a single row per CDR3 protein. The data hold about 64,000 distinct CDR3 sequences, with about 30% observed a single time. The sample here was PBMCs, taken before treatment. The receptors derive from a male donor with rectosigmoid adenocarcinoma.

This clonotype was counted many times. The chain joins TRBV20-1 to TRBJ2-3; 15 bases are a match to TRBD2. Trimming cost V 8 bases and J 0 bases; bases outside gene matches: 6. Germline values: CDR1 DFQATT, CDR2 SNEGSKA (reference sequence). The CDR3 runs to 16 residues. CDR3: CSTGTSGRSSTDTQYF. As DNA, the CDR3 is TGCAGTACGGGGACTAGCGGGAGGTCTAGCACAGATACGCAGTATTTT.

This clonotype was counted ten times or more. The chain couples TRBV25-1 to TRBJ1-1, with 8 positions matching TRBD1. This CDR3 is built from 14 residues. CDR1 is MGHDK, CDR2 SYGVNS, per germline. V lost 3 bases, J lost 11 bases, and 11 bases stayed unmatched. CDR3 amino acids: CASSDPGRGRLAFF. CDR3 in DNA: TGTGCCAGCAGTGACCCGGGCAGGGGGCGGTTGGCTTTCTTT. Combining the CDR3 with reference TRBV25-1 and TRBJ1-1 gives the whole variable domain EADIYQTPRYLVIGTGKKITLECSQTMGHDKMYWYQQDPGMELHLIHYSYGVNSTEKGDLSSESTVSRIRTEHFPLTLESARPSHTSQYLCASSDPGRGRLAFFGQGTRLTVV.

This clonotype was seen repeatedly, ten times or more. The CDR3: CASSSGNQETQYF. The CDR3 nucleotides read TGTGCCAGCAGCTCAGGGAACCAAGAGACCCAGTACTTC. The chain has TRBV13 and TRBJ2-5, with D maybe TRBD1 (5 bases). The V gene's germline CDR1 is PRHDT and CDR2 FYEKMQ (reference sequence). The CDR3 runs to 13 residues. With 4 bases removed from V and 0 bases from J, the gap between germline ends came to 6 bases.

This rearrangement joins TRBV4-1 to TRBJ2-7; 7 bases are a match to TRBD1. After removal of 4 bases from V and 0 bases from J, the junction contained 3 bases not matched to a gene. CDR1 MGHRA and CDR2 YSYEKL come from the germline V gene. The CDR3 is 14 residues long. The DNA for the CDR3 is TGCGCCAGCAGCCTGGGACAGAGCTCCTACGAGCAGTACTTC. Translation gives CASSLGQSSYEQYF.

The chain joins TRBV5-8 to TRBJ1-1; 7 bases are shared with TRBD1. CDR1 is SGHTS and CDR2 is YDEGEE in the germline V gene. The CDR3 sequence is 15 residues long. Germline trimming cut 0 bases from V and 2 bases from J; bases unmatched to any gene: 4. The CDR3 loop is CASSLAQGGNTEAFF. CDR3 sequence (DNA): TGTGCCAGCAGCTTGGCGCAGGGGGGAAACACTGAAGCTTTCTTT.

This clonotype was counted only a few times. The chain has TRBV5-6 and TRBJ2-7, with D hard to call. The V and J ends lost 1 base and 2 bases respectively, with 13 bases between them. Germline V gene sequence: CDR1 SGHDT, CDR2 YYEEEE. The CDR3 totals 15 residues. The CDR3 sequence: CASSLIFGPTYEQYF. The CDR3 nucleotides are TGTGCCAGCAGCTTGATCTTCGGACCAACCTACGAGCAGTACTTC.

On this clonotype itself: This likely stems from a read error, as it lies one base from a far larger clone. CDR3 amino acids: CASSRQQRGYEQYF. The CDR3 region has the DNA TGTGCCAGCAGTCGACAGCAGCGGGGCTACGAGCAGTACTTC. The chain carries TRBV26 and TRBJ2-7; the table's D call, TRBD2, has no DNA check behind it. TRBV26 is marked as a pseudogene. The CDR3 runs to 14 residues.

This clonotype is medium-sized in the sample. The chain uses TRBV12-3 or TRBV12-4 and TRBJ2-2; D not certain. V lost 4 bases and J lost 0, with 12 bases in between. This CDR3 has 16 amino acids. The CDR3 sequence is CASSSYGDANTGELFF. Written as DNA, the CDR3 is TGTGCCAGCAGTTCCTACGGAGACGCGAACACCGGGGAGCTGTTTTTT.

In this sample, this clonotype turned up many times. The chain combines TRBV4-3 with TRBJ1-1; 7 bases map to TRBD1. The V gene end was trimmed by 4 bases and the J gene end by 5 bases; junction bases not matched to a gene: 4. This CDR3 has 13 residues. Germline CDR1 is LGHNA and CDR2 is YSLEER. CDR3 sequence (DNA): TGCGCCAGCAGCCCAGACAGGGAGACTGAAGCTTTCTTT. Translated, it gives CASSPDRETEAFF.

Of note for this clonotype: Its ends do not fully match the called genes, so a read error is possible. This sequence joins TRBV29-1 and TRBJ2-7; D not certain. Germline CDR1 and CDR2: SQVTM and ANQGSEA. The CDR3 is made up of 13 amino acids. CDR3 residues: CSVEDRKSYELYF. CDR3 nucleotides: TGCAGCGTTGAAGACAGAAAGTCCTACGAGCTGTACTTC.

This clonotype was detected many times. The chain combines TRBV12-3 or TRBV12-4 with TRBJ2-7, with unresolved D. The CDR3 is 13 amino acids. The V and J ends lost 3 bases and 0 bases respectively, with 6 bases between them. CDR3 nucleotide sequence: TGTGCCAGCAGTTTGTACGGCTCCTACGAGCAGTACTTC. The encoded protein is CASSLYGSYEQYF.

This clonotype was seen ten or more times. The rearrangement links TRBV2 to TRBJ1-5; the match to TRBD1 covers 7 bases. The germline gives CDR1 SNHLY, CDR2 FYNNEI. V shed 1 base, J shed 5 bases, and the junction held 8 bases outside the gene matches. The CDR3 is 16 residues long. The CDR3 DNA sequence: TGTGCCAGCAGTGAAGTGGAGGGGGCGGGGGATCAGCCCCAGCATTTT. Translated, it gives CASSEVEGAGDQPQHF.

Ten or more counts support this clonotype. J is TRBJ2-1 and V is TRBV13, with 10 bases fitting TRBD2. CDR1 PRHDT and CDR2 FYEKMQ come from the germline V gene (reference sequence). After removal of 9 bases from V and 8 bases from J, the junction contained 10 bases not matched to a gene. This CDR3 has 14 amino acids. The CDR3 is CARTSGRASDEQFF. The CDR3 DNA sequence: TGTGCCAGAACCAGCGGGAGGGCCAGTGATGAGCAGTTCTTC.

This clonotype came up many times. The chain joins TRBV2 to TRBJ1-5; D possibly corresponds to TRBD1 (5 bases). The V gene lost 4 bases and the J gene lost 4 bases, with 5 bases spanning the gap. Germline V CDR1 and CDR2: SNHLY, FYNNEI. This CDR3 has 12 residues. The CDR3 sequence: CASSGQNQPQHF. DNA of the CDR3: TGTGCCAGCAGTGGACAGAATCAGCCCCAGCATTTT.

This clonotype was observed a handful of times. CDR3 nucleotide sequence: TGTGCCAGCAGTTGGGCAAACATTCAGTACTTC. Translating gives CASSWANIQYF. The J gene is TRBJ2-4, the V gene TRBV6-2 or TRBV6-3; no firm D call. This CDR3 region has 11 residues. V lost 4 bases to trimming and J lost 6 bases, with 4 bases between them. Germline V gene lookup returns CDR1 MNHEY and CDR2 SVGEGT.

This clonotype came up many times. The gene calls are TRBV6-2 or TRBV6-3 and TRBJ2-2; 8 positions agree with TRBD1. Losses at the gene ends were 8 bases for V and 5 bases for J; bases not matched to a gene: 10. Germline CDR1 reads MNHEY; CDR2 reads SVGEGT. The CDR3 extends over 15 amino acids. CDR3 region: CASGGGQGRTGELFF. CDR3 DNA: TGTGCCAGCGGGGGAGGACAGGGAAGGACCGGGGAGCTGTTTTTT.

This clonotype was seen many times. The chain carries TRBV6-6 and TRBJ2-1; D may correspond to TRBD1 or TRBD2 (6 bases each). CDR1 MNHNY and CDR2 SVGAGI come from the germline V gene (reference sequence). V was clipped by 2 bases and J by 4 bases, with 12 bases between them. The CDR3 consists of 15 residues. CDR3 nucleotides: TGTGCCAGCAGTTACAGGGGGGCCCTTTACAATGAGCAGTTCTTC. Protein sequence: CASSYRGALYNEQFF.

The sample holds many counts of this clonotype. The CDR3 sequence: CASSQENRLSLETQYF. DNA of the CDR3: TGCGCCAGCAGCCAAGAAAACAGGCTCTCCCTAGAGACCCAGTACTTC. The gene calls are TRBV4-1 and TRBJ2-5; a possible D gene is TRBD1 (5 bases). This CDR3 has 16 residues. The V and J ends lost 0 bases and 4 bases respectively, with 15 bases between them. Germline CDR1 reads MGHRA; CDR2 reads YSYEKL.